Presented here are 13 T cell receptor beta chains from one specimen sequenced in a study of early T cells in non-severe SARS-CoV-2 infection. One entry per CDR3 protein, called by TCRdb with MiXCR from the 5' RACE reads. The sample holds about 80,000 distinct CDR3 sequences; 9% to 15% are singletons and the top ten take about a sixth. The specimen was whole blood, collected at baseline. The receptors were sampled from an adult who was a healthcare worker with PCR-confirmed SARS-CoV-2 infection or an uninfected control (not recorded which). The donor label of this sample is uncertain.

This clonotype was observed a handful of times. The chain links TRBV3-1 to TRBJ1-2; D ambiguous. Trimming removed 1 base from V and 4 bases from J, with 4 bases in between. Germline V gives CDR1 LGHDT, CDR2 YNNKEL (reference sequence). This CDR3 spans 12 amino acids. The CDR3 spells CASSQGFYGYTF. DNA of the CDR3: TGTGCCAGCAGCCAAGGCTTCTATGGCTACACCTTC.

The rearrangement joins TRBV19 to TRBJ2-1; the match to TRBD1 covers 9 bases. The germline CDR1 and CDR2 sequences are LNHDA and SQIVND (reference sequence). There are 17 residues in the CDR3. The trim removed 5 bases at V and 4 bases at J, leaving 12 bases unmatched. The CDR3 DNA reads TGTGCCAGTAGTCGGGTCATCCGGGACAGGGAATACAATGAGCAGTTCTTC. Protein product: CASSRVIRDREYNEQFF.

The chain combines TRBV2 with TRBJ1-1; D is possibly TRBD1 (5 bases). This CDR3 contains 14 residues. Germline V gene data show CDR1 as SNHLY and CDR2 as FYNNEI. Trimming pared 5 bases from V and 0 bases from J, leaving 10 bases between. In DNA form, the CDR3 reads TGTGCCAGCAGTATCGGGACCTTGAACACTGAAGCTTTCTTT. Translating gives CASSIGTLNTEAFF.

At least ten counts were recorded for this clonotype. The chain joins TRBV2 to TRBJ2-7; D perhaps matches TRBD1 (5 bases). This CDR3 contains 14 residues. Trimming stripped 5 bases from V and 4 bases from J, with 15 bases between. Germline CDR1 and CDR2: SNHLY and FYNNEI. In nucleotides, the CDR3 is TGTGCCAGCAGTTCCTCCAGGGTGGGATACGAGCAGTACTTC. Amino acid sequence: CASSSSRVGYEQYF.

The gene calls are TRBV6-1 and TRBJ2-3, with 11 nucleotides matching TRBD2. Germline CDR1 reads MNHNS; CDR2 reads SASEGT. The CDR3 has 16 residues. Unmatched junction bases numbered 11, after V lost 6 bases and J lost 6 bases. The CDR3 protein is CASRERLAGSRDTQYF. The CDR3 DNA is TGTGCCAGCAGGGAAAGACTAGCGGGGTCCAGGGATACGCAGTATTTT.

There are many counts of this clonotype. The junction departs from the called germline gene at one end, perhaps through a read error. In nucleotides, the CDR3 is TGTGCCAGCAGTGAGCTCCGGGACAGCGTATCACCCCTCCCTTTT. Translation: CASSELRDSVSPLPF. This chain connects TRBV12-3 or TRBV12-4 to TRBJ1-6; 7 bases are shared with TRBD1. The CDR3 is 15 residues long.

J is TRBJ2-5 and V is TRBV5-1; D is undetermined. The V and J ends lost 0 bases and 5 bases respectively, with 8 bases between them. The germline gives CDR1 SGHRS, CDR2 YFSETQ. The CDR3 spans 13 residues. CDR3 sequence: CASSLGILETQYF. The DNA of the CDR3 is TGCGCCAGCAGCTTGGGGATACTGGAGACCCAGTACTTC.

The sample holds many counts of this clonotype. This chain joins TRBV7-9 and TRBJ2-7, with D hard to call. Per germline, CDR1 SEHNR and CDR2 FQNEAQ (reference sequence). The CDR3 is 12 amino acids. The V gene lost 1 base and the J gene lost 0 bases, with 1 base spanning the gap. CDR3 loop: CASSLVSYEQYF. For the CDR3, the DNA is TGTGCCAGCAGCTTAGTCTCCTACGAGCAGTACTTC.

This chain links TRBV5-1 with TRBJ1-1, with D maybe TRBD1 (6 bases). Trimming cost V 7 bases and J 10 bases, with 23 bases left between them. The CDR3 runs 14 residues. Germline values: CDR1 SGHRS, CDR2 YFSETQ. The CDR3 here is CASGPTPGHRVAFF. The DNA for the CDR3 is TGCGCCAGCGGTCCGACCCCGGGACACAGGGTAGCTTTCTTT.

This chain uses TRBV6-5 with TRBJ1-4, with 11 bases matching TRBD1. The CDR3 contains 17 residues. Germline CDR1 is MNHEY and CDR2 is SVGAGI. The trim removed 2 bases at V and 4 bases at J, leaving 6 bases unmatched. The DNA of the CDR3 is TGTGCCAGCAGTTACAGGGGACAGGGGGGTGTTAATGAAAAACTGTTTTTT. Its translation is CASSYRGQGGVNEKLFF.

At least ten counts were recorded for this clonotype. The chain carries TRBV7-2 and TRBJ2-1; unclear D gene. CDR1 and CDR2 (germline): SGHTA, FQGNSA. V was shortened by 2 bases and J by 8 bases, with 7 bases between the two germline ends. The CDR3 loop spans 12 amino acids. The CDR3 sequence: CASSLILDEQFF. The CDR3 DNA sequence: TGTGCCAGCAGCTTAATATTAGATGAGCAGTTCTTC.

The V gene is TRBV6-5, the J gene TRBJ2-2, with unresolved D. This CDR3 is built from 12 residues. CDR1 and CDR2 from the germline V gene are MNHEY and SVGAGI. Trimming removed 6 bases from V and 5 bases from J, with 7 bases in between. CDR3 bases: TGTGCCAGCAGAAAGACAACCGGGGAGCTGTTTTTT. Translation gives CASRKTTGELFF.

CDR3 DNA: TGTGCCAGCAGTGAAGAACAGAATAATGAAAAACTGTTTTTT. Residues: CASSEEQNNEKLFF. V is TRBV6-1 and J is TRBJ1-4, with D hard to call. The CDR3 loop spans 14 amino acids. CDR1 is MNHNS, CDR2 SASEGT, per germline. The V end was cut by 1 base, the J end by 4 bases, with 7 bases between.